This paragraph covers one TCR beta chain sequence. Trimming removed 0 bases at V and 5 bases at J, with 18 bases between. The CDR3 runs to 16 residues. Germline CDR1 and CDR2: SGHDT and YYEEEE. CD8 cells classed as naive were CD45RO-negative and positively selected for CCR7, excluding terminally differentiated effector memory CD45RA+ cells. This entry comes from a study of shared clonotypes between healthy human individuals. Here immunoSEQ multiplex PCR was the method, and the copy in TCRdb shows in-frame clones only, minus some. This table holds about 2 million clones, about 95% found once. Sequencing used naive CD8+ T cells sorted from blood. This rearrangement joins TRBV5-6 to TRBJ2-7; tentatively, D is TRBD2 (5 bases). The sequence was collected from a man between 18 and 29 years old in good health. The CDR3 DNA is TGTGCCAGCAGCTTGGGGGTAGGGAGCGCTGGAGACGAGCAGTACTTC. This encodes CASSLGVGSAGDEQYF.